This T cell receptor (beta chain) was sequenced in a study of radiation and T cells in renal cell carcinoma. The repertoire was sequenced with immunoSEQ multiplex PCR; TCRdb's copy has only in-frame clones and lacks some. The table includes 150,000 to 200,000 clones, less than 90% detected once. Indicated time point: blood 4 weeks post-SBRT, at nephrectomy. Treatment specified: 15 Gy SBRT to primary tumor, nephrectomy 4 weeks later. Serial blood draws occurred at baseline and 2 and 4 weeks post-SBRT. V gave up 2 bases and J gave up 7 bases, with 20 bases separating them. The CDR3 loop spans 16 amino acids. Per germline, CDR1 MNHEY and CDR2 SVGAGI.

This receptor was taken from a woman between 45 and 65 years old with renal cell carcinoma. The specimen was blood, collected from a patient whose treatment included radiotherapy and nephrectomy. This chain uses TRBV6-5 with TRBJ1-2, with D uncertain. The CDR3 spells CASSYDPWVPLGGYTF. The CDR3 DNA sequence: TGTGCCAGCAGTTACGATCCTTGGGTCCCGTTAGGTGGCTACACCTTC.